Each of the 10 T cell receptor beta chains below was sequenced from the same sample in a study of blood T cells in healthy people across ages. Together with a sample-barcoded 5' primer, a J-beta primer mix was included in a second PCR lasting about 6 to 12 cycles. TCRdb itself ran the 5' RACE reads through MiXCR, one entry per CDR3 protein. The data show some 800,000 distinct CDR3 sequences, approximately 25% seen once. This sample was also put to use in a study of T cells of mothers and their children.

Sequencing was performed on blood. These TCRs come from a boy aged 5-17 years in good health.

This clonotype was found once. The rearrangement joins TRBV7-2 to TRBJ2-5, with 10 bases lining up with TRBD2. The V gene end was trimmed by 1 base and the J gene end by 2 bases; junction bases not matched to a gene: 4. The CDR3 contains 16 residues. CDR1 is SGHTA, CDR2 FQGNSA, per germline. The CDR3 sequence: CASSLVSSGGQETQYF. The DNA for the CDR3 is TGTGCCAGCAGCTTAGTTAGTAGCGGGGGGCAAGAGACCCAGTACTTC.

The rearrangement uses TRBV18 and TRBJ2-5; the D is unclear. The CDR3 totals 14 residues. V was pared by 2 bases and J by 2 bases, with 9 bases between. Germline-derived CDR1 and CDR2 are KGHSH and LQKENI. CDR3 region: CASSPIQAQETQYF. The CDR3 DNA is TGTGCCAGCTCACCAATCCAGGCGCAAGAGACCCAGTACTTC.

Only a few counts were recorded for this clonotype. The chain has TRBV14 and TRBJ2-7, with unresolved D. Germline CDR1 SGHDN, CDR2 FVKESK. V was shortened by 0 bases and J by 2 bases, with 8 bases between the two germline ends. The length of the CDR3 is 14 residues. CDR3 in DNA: TGTGCCAGCAGCCAAGAAGGGCTCCCCTACGAGCAGTACTTC. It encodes CASSQEGLPYEQYF.

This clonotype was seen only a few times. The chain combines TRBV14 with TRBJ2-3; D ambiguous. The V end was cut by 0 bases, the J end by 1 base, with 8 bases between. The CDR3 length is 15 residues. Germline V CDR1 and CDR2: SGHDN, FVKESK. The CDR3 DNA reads TGTGCCAGCAGCCAAGATCTTCTCGGCACAGATACGCAGTATTTT. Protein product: CASSQDLLGTDTQYF.

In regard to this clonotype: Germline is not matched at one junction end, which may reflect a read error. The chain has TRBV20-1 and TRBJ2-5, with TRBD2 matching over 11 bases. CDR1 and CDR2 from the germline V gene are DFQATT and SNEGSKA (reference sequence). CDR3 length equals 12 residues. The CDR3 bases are TGCAGTGCTAGCCTAGCGGGGGGCACCCTGTACTTC. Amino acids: CSASLAGGTLYF.

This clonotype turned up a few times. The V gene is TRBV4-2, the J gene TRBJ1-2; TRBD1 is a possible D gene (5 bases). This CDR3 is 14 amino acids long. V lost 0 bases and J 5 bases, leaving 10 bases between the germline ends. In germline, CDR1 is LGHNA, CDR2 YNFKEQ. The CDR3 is CASSQEGSGYGYTF. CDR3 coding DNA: TGTGCCAGCAGCCAAGAAGGGTCAGGGTATGGCTACACCTTC.

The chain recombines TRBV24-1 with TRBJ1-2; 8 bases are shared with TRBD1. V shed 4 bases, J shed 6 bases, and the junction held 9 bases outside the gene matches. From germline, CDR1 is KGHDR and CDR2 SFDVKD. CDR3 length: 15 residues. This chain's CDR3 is CATSDPGGEIDGYTF. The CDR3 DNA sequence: TGTGCCACCAGTGACCCAGGGGGCGAAATAGATGGCTACACCTTC.

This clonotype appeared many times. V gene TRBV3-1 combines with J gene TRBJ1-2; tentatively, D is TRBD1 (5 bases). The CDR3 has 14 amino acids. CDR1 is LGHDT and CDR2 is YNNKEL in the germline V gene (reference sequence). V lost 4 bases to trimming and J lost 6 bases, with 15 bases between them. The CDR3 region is CASSPPGQRDGYTF. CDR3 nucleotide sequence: TGTGCCAGCAGCCCTCCGGGGCAACGGGATGGCTACACCTTC.

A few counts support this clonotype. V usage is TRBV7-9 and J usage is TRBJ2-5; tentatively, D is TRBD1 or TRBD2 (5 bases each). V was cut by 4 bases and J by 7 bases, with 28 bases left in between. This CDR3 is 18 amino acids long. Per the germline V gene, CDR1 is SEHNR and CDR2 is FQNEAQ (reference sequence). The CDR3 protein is CASSSWPGPTNPGGTQYF. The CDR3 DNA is TGTGCCAGCAGCTCATGGCCGGGACCCACCAACCCCGGCGGGACCCAGTACTTC.

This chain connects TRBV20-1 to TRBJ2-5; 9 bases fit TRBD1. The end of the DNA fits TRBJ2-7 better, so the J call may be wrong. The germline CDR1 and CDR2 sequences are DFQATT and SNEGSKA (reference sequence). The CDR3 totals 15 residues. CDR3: CSARETGTGFYEQYF. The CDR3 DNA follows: TGCAGTGCTAGGGAAACCGGGACAGGGTTCTACGAGCAGTACTTC.